The sample holds a few counts of the clone carrying this T cell receptor beta chain. Its target is not known. The study ran the assay at deep level. Method: immunoSEQ multiplex PCR; TCRdb's copy keeps in-frame clones and lacks some. The sample carries about 120,000 clones, 68% recorded once. The data derive from a study of shared clonotypes between healthy human individuals. The wider study: Per donor, CD8 memory used one plate, CD8 naive used two, CD4 memory used three and CD4 naive used three. Points from the study as a whole: In contrast to clonotypes shared by all four donors, non-shared clonotypes had lower generation probabilities.

CD45RO+ cells plus CCR7-negative CD45RA+ TemRA cells formed CD8 memory. This TCR derives from a woman in her twenties or thirties in good health. Sequences were obtained from memory CD8+ T cells sorted from blood. Subset noted: CD45RO+ cells pooled with CCR7-negative TemRA cells.

The CDR3 DNA is TGTGCCAGCAGTCTTCATCCAGGGGGCTCTTTCGAGCAGTACTTC. Its translation: CASSLHPGGSFEQYF. The gene calls are TRBV28 and TRBJ2-7, with 8 positions matching TRBD1. CDR1 MDHEN and CDR2 SYDVKM come from the germline V gene. This CDR3 has 15 amino acids. The trim removed 5 bases at V and 6 bases at J, leaving 12 bases unmatched.